The 23 T cell receptor beta chains in this list originate from one sample, sequenced in a study of cytotoxic CD8 clonotypes in ibrutinib-treated CLL. Sequencing used immunoSEQ multiplex PCR; TCRdb keeps in-frame clones, though not all of them. The sample has some 290,000 clones, 80% seen once. The input for sequencing was PBMCs, taken before ibrutinib treatment. The origin of the receptors is a human donor with chronic lymphocytic leukemia.

The rearrangement joins TRBV6-5 to TRBJ2-6; D perhaps matches TRBD1 (5 bases). V was pared by 6 bases and J by 2 bases, with 11 bases between. CDR1 is MNHEY, CDR2 SVGAGI, per germline. The CDR3 has 15 amino acids. The DNA for the CDR3 is TGTGCCAGCAGGGGGCGGCTGACTGGGGCCAACGTCCTGACTTTC. Residues: CASRGRLTGANVLTF.

The chain joins TRBV5-8 to TRBJ1-2; no reliable D call. The CDR3 has 13 residues. V was trimmed by 7 bases and J by 4 bases, leaving 14 bases between them. Germline values: CDR1 SGHTS, CDR2 YDEGEE. CDR3 nucleotides: TGTGCCAGCCCCTCGCAGGCCTTCTATGGCTACACCTTC. It is translated as CASPSQAFYGYTF.

In DNA form, the CDR3 reads TGTGCCAGCAGTGAGGGGAAGATCTATGGCTACACCTTC. It yields the protein CASSEGKIYGYTF. J is TRBJ1-2 and V is TRBV2, with D uncertain. The CDR3 is 13 amino acids. Per the germline V gene, CDR1 is SNHLY and CDR2 is FYNNEI. The V end lost 3 bases, the J end lost 4 bases, and 9 bases lay between the germline ends.

This rearrangement joins TRBV5-1 to TRBJ2-5; D might be TRBD2 (6 bases). The tail of the sequence fits TRBJ2-7 better, so the J call may be wrong. CDR3 length equals 12 residues. CDR1 SGHRS and CDR2 YFSETQ come from the germline V gene. Here the CDR3 DNA reads TGCGCCAGCAGCCAGACTAGCTACGAGCAGTACTTC. Its protein product is CASSQTSYEQYF.

The chain joins TRBV25-1 to TRBJ1-3; D call uncertain. The CDR3 spans 15 residues. Germline values: CDR1 MGHDK, CDR2 SYGVNS. V was pared by 3 bases and J by 3 bases, with 12 bases between. The CDR3 region is CASSEGGGIGNTIYF. The CDR3 DNA reads TGTGCCAGCAGTGAGGGAGGAGGGATTGGAAACACCATATATTTT.

This chain uses TRBV4-2 with TRBJ2-1, with D perhaps matching TRBD1 (6 bases). Germline-derived CDR1 and CDR2 are LGHNA and YNFKEQ. The CDR3 length is 15 residues. V was cut by 2 bases and J by 4 bases, with 12 bases left in between. The CDR3 is CASSQRTETYNEQFF. The CDR3 nucleotides are TGTGCCAGCAGCCAAAGGACAGAGACATACAATGAGCAGTTCTTC.

This chain connects TRBV4-3 to TRBJ1-4; 8 nucleotides agree with TRBD1. This CDR3 region has 15 residues. Trimming took 0 bases from V and 8 from J; bases not matched to a gene: 5. Per germline, CDR1 LGHNA and CDR2 YSLEER. CDR3 DNA sequence: TGCGCCAGCAGCCAAGATGGACAGGGAGGGGAAAAACTGTTTTTT. Its protein product is CASSQDGQGGEKLFF.

The gene calls are TRBV5-4 and TRBJ2-3; 13 nucleotides agree with TRBD2. V lost 4 bases, J lost 6 bases, and 8 bases stayed unmatched. Germline CDR1 SGHNT, CDR2 YYREEE (reference sequence). This CDR3 has 16 residues. CDR3: CASSHGLAGVGDTQYF. For the CDR3, the DNA is TGTGCCAGCAGCCACGGACTAGCGGGAGTTGGGGATACGCAGTATTTT. The full variable domain, rest sourced from reference TRBV5-4 and TRBJ2-3, is ETGVTQSPTHLIKTRGQQVTLRCSSQSGHNTVSWYQQALGQGPQFIFQYYREEENGRGNFPPRFSGLQFPNYSSELNVNALELDDSALYLCASSHGLAGVGDTQYFGPGTRLTVL.

The chain uses TRBV27 and TRBJ1-1; TRBD1 agrees at 9 bases. Trimming took 4 bases from V and 3 from J; bases not matched to a gene: 6. The CDR3 is 15 residues long. Germline CDR1 is MNHEY and CDR2 is SMNVEV (reference sequence). CDR3 region: CASSWTGDRDTEAFF. The CDR3 DNA reads as TGTGCCAGCAGTTGGACAGGGGATCGGGACACTGAAGCTTTCTTT.

The V and J genes are TRBV30 and TRBJ2-2; D is perhaps TRBD1 (6 bases). Germline V lookup: CDR1 GTSNPN, CDR2 SVGIG (reference sequence). The germline V and J ends were trimmed by 6 bases and 4 bases, with 15 bases remaining between them. This CDR3 has 14 residues. The CDR3 coding sequence is TGTGCCTGTAACCAGGGGCAGATCACCGGGGAGCTGTTTTTT. Translation gives CACNQGQITGELFF.

CDR3 DNA: TGTGCCAGCAGCGAAGGGACAGATACGCAGTATTTT. Its translation: CASSEGTDTQYF. The rearrangement links TRBV7-6 to TRBJ2-3; no definite D call. The ends were cut back, 5 bases at V and 3 bases at J, with 6 bases in the middle. Germline CDR1 is SGHVS and CDR2 is FNYEAQ. CDR3 length: 12 residues.

This sequence joins TRBV7-8 and TRBJ2-1; a possible D gene is TRBD2 (5 bases). Germline V gene data show CDR1 as SGHVS and CDR2 as FQNEAQ. Trimming shortened V by 1 base and J by 7 bases, and 14 bases separated the two germline ends. CDR3 size: 15 residues. As DNA, the CDR3 is TGTGCCAGCAGCTTAGTGAGGGTTAAAGGGAATGAGCAGTTCTTC. Translation: CASSLVRVKGNEQFF.

V and J are TRBV11-1 and TRBJ2-1; D call uncertain. Trimming stripped 0 bases from V and 5 bases from J, with 5 bases between. Germline V gene lookup returns CDR1 SGHAT and CDR2 FQDESV (reference sequence). This CDR3 spans 13 amino acids. DNA of the CDR3: TGTGCCAGCAGCTTAGCGCGGAACAATGAGCAGTTCTTC. Protein sequence: CASSLARNNEQFF.

The V and J genes are TRBV6-6 and TRBJ2-7, with 7 positions matching TRBD2. Germline CDR1 is MNHNY and CDR2 is SVGAGI (reference sequence). The CDR3 consists of 11 residues. Trimming at V came to 6 bases and at J to 6 bases, leaving 2 bases not matched to a gene. Here the CDR3 DNA reads TGTGCCAGCAGGGGAGGGGCCGAGCAGTACTTC. As protein: CASRGGAEQYF.

This clone came up once. The chain employs TRBV4-1 and TRBJ1-1; possible D gene TRBD1, 6 bases. The CDR3 extends over 16 amino acids. The germline gives CDR1 MGHRA, CDR2 YSYEKL. Trimming left V 3 bases short and J 3 bases short, with 17 bases between. Here the CDR3 DNA reads TGCGCCAGCAGCCAGTTCGTTGGGGGGCAGTACACTGAAGCTTTCTTT. The encoded protein is CASSQFVGGQYTEAFF.

The chain links TRBV4-1 to TRBJ1-1; no definite D call. This CDR3 is 16 amino acids long. The ends were cut back, 1 base at V and 1 base at J, with 13 bases in the middle. Germline assignment: CDR1 MGHRA and CDR2 YSYEKL. The CDR3 sequence is CASSQGRRHTNTEAFF. The CDR3 DNA reads TGCGCCAGCAGCCAAGGCAGGAGACACACGAACACTGAAGCTTTCTTT.

V is TRBV28 and J is TRBJ1-5, with 8 bases lining up with TRBD1. Germline CDR1 MDHEN, CDR2 SYDVKM. J gave up 2 bases and V 5 bases, and 5 bases lay outside the gene matches. This CDR3 is built from 15 residues. CDR3 residues: CASSPGGEGNQPQHF. CDR3 bases: TGTGCCAGCAGTCCAGGGGGCGAGGGCAATCAGCCCCAGCATTTT.

The chain has TRBV4-1 and TRBJ2-7, with D perhaps TRBD1 or TRBD2 (5 bases each). This CDR3 has 13 amino acids. Per germline, CDR1 MGHRA and CDR2 YSYEKL. Trimming removed 4 bases at V and 6 bases at J, with 13 bases between. The chain's CDR3 is CASSLGETSEQYF. In nucleotides, the CDR3 is TGCGCCAGCAGCCTAGGGGAGACCTCCGAGCAGTACTTC.

The gene calls are TRBV5-4 and TRBJ2-1, with TRBD2 matching 7 bases. The CDR3 totals 14 residues. Trimming cost V 4 bases and J 7 bases; bases outside gene matches: 8. The germline CDR1 and CDR2 sequences are SGHNT and YYREEE (reference sequence). DNA of the CDR3: TGTGCCAGCAGCATCCTCCGGGGGGAAAATGAGCAGTTCTTC. As protein: CASSILRGENEQFF.

The chain links TRBV27 to TRBJ1-1; perhaps TRBD1 as D (5 bases). Germline values: CDR1 MNHEY, CDR2 SMNVEV (reference sequence). The CDR3 has 13 residues. Trimming stripped 5 bases from V and 4 bases from J, with 11 bases between. The CDR3, as DNA: TGTGCCAGCAGTGAGGGGTGGGCCACTGAAGCTTTCTTT. As protein: CASSEGWATEAFF.

The J gene is TRBJ2-1, the V gene TRBV6-5; D remains ambiguous. The germline V gene has CDR1 MNHEY and CDR2 SVGAGI. The CDR3 has 13 amino acids. The V and J ends lost 6 bases and 8 bases respectively, with 14 bases between them. The CDR3 nucleotides are TGTGCCAGCAGCGATCTTGGCTGGGATGAGCAGTTCTTC. Translating it yields CASSDLGWDEQFF.

The CDR3 DNA sequence: TGTGCCAGCGGAAGGGGGGGCTACGAGCAGTACTTC. It translates to CASGRGGYEQYF. The gene calls are TRBV7-9 and TRBJ2-7, with D possibly matching TRBD2 (7 bases). Trimming stripped 8 bases from V and 3 bases from J, with 11 bases between. The V gene's germline CDR1 is SEHNR and CDR2 FQNEAQ (reference sequence). CDR3 length: 12 amino acids.

This clone has only a few counts. This chain uses TRBV4-1 with TRBJ2-6; unclear D gene. Germline V gene lookup returns CDR1 MGHRA and CDR2 YSYEKL. This CDR3 comprises 16 residues. V lost 0 bases and J lost 2, with 8 bases in between. CDR3 sequence: CASSQEQDPGANVLTF. Written as DNA, the CDR3 is TGCGCCAGCAGCCAAGAGCAGGATCCTGGGGCCAACGTCCTGACTTTC.